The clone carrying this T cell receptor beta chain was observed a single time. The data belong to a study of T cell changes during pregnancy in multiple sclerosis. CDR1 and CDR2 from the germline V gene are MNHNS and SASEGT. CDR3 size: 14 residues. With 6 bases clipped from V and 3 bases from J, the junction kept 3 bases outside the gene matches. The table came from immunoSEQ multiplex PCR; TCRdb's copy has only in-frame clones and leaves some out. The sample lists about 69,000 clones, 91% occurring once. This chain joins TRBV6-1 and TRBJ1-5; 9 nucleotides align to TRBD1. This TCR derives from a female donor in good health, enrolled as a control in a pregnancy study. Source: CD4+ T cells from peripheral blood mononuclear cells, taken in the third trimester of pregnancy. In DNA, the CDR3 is TGTGCCAGCAGGGGACAGGGTCACAATCAGCCCCAGCATTTT. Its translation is CASRGQGHNQPQHF.